These T cell receptor beta chains were read from a single sample in a study of identifying expanded T cells in peripheral blood. The repertoire was sequenced with immunoSEQ multiplex PCR; TCRdb's copy has only in-frame clones and lacks some. Among about 86,000 clones listed, over 75% were seen once. The sequencing input was blood. The receptors derive from a person aged 18 to 75 in good health. CDR3s include the opening cysteine and the closing phenylalanine or tryptophan. The D gene is left open where the match is weak. The size of a clone is reported for some rows only, either as once, few or many, or as a class for expanded clones.

TRBD1	TRBJ1-2	TRBV27	-	CASSPGTGVWYGYTF	TGTGCCAGCAGTCCCGGGACAGGGGTTTGGTATGGCTACACCTTC
TRBD1	TRBJ2-7	TRBV12-5	-	CASGSGQGASYEQYF	TGTGCTAGTGGTTCTGGACAGGGGGCATCCTACGAGCAGTACTTC
TRBD1	TRBJ1-5	TRBV2	-	CASSGTGGNQPQHF	TGTGCCAGCAGTGGGACAGGCGGTAATCAGCCCCAGCATTTT
-	TRBJ2-2	TRBV15	once	CATSNGFDTGELFF	TGTGCCACCAGCAACGGGTTCGACACCGGGGAGCTGTTTTTT
TRBD2	TRBJ2-7	TRBV19	-	CASSTWTSDYEQYF	TGTGCCAGTAGTACATGGACTAGCGACTACGAGCAGTACTTC
-	TRBJ2-1	TRBV29-1	-	CSVETDSYNEQFF	TGCAGCGTCGAGACAGATTCCTACAATGAGCAGTTCTTC
-	TRBJ1-6	TRBV7-9	few	CASSLAGTVVNPLHF	TGTGCCAGCAGCTTAGCCGGGACCGTCGTCAATCCCCTCCACTTT
-	TRBJ1-2	TRBV9	-	CASSVAGNYGYTF	TGTGCCAGCAGCGTAGCAGGCAACTATGGCTACACCTTC
TRBD1	TRBJ2-7	TRBV5-5	-	CASSSQGGGYEQYF	TGTGCCAGCAGCTCACAGGGGGGTGGTTACGAGCAGTACTTC
-	TRBJ2-3	TRBV30	-	CAWSVSDFTDTQYF	TGTGCCTGGAGTGTGAGCGATTTCACAGATACGCAGTATTTT
-	TRBJ2-7	TRBV6-5	once	CASSYYSSSYEQYF	TGTGCCAGCAGTTATTACAGCTCCTCCTACGAGCAGTACTTC
-	TRBJ1-2	TRBV6-6	few	CASSTRDTFNYGYTF	TGTGCCAGCAGTACTCGGGACACCTTCAACTATGGCTACACCTTC
TRBD1	TRBJ2-2	TRBV7-6	-	CASSLWDSSGELFF	TGTGCCAGCAGCTTATGGGACAGCTCGGGGGAGCTGTTTTTT
TRBD1	TRBJ2-7	TRBV13	-	CASSSQPDRGEQYF	TGTGCCAGCAGCTCACAACCGGACAGGGGCGAGCAGTACTTC
-	TRBJ2-7	TRBV9	-	CASSVGPVGYEQYF	TGTGCCAGCAGCGTAGGGCCCGTAGGGTACGAGCAGTACTTC
-	TRBJ1-2	TRBV29-1	-	CSARELNYGYTF	TGCAGCGCGAGGGAACTTAACTATGGCTACACCTTC
TRBD1	TRBJ2-3	TRBV11-2	-	CASSEGYRGQEGTDTQYF	TGTGCCAGCAGCGAGGGGTACAGGGGGCAAGAGGGCACAGATACGCAGTATTTT
TRBD2	TRBJ2-2	TRBV7-6	-	CASSLNSLAGGVNTGELFF	TGTGCCAGCAGCTTAAACTCACTAGCGGGGGGCGTGAACACCGGGGAGCTGTTTTTT
TRBD2	TRBJ2-7	TRBV5-1	-	CASSLRSRSWTSGGLYEQYF	TGCGCCAGCAGCTTGCGAAGCCGTTCTTGGACTAGCGGGGGTCTTTACGAGCAGTACTTC
-	TRBJ1-2	TRBV9	-	CASSASARDDYTF	TGTGCCAGCAGCGCGTCCGCCAGGGACGACTACACCTTC
TRBD1	TRBJ2-7	TRBV7-2	-	CASSLRTGTDYEQYF	TGTGCCAGCAGCTTGCGGACAGGGACGGACTACGAGCAGTACTTC
-	TRBJ1-6	TRBV9	-	CASNSADSYNSPLHF	TGTGCCAGCAACAGCGCAGACTCCTATAATTCACCCCTCCACTTT
TRBD1	TRBJ1-1	TRBV18	-	CASSPATGGRTEAFF	TGTGCCAGCTCACCAGCGACAGGGGGTCGAACTGAAGCTTTCTTT
-	TRBJ1-3	TRBV6-6	-	CASRHIDKGAGNTIYF	TGTGCCAGCAGACATATAGACAAGGGAGCTGGAAACACCATATATTTT
-	TRBJ1-2	TRBV7-3	-	CASSSPGGRGYTF	TGTGCCAGCAGCTCCCCCGGGGGACGCGGCTACACCTTC
-	TRBJ1-1	TRBV4-1	-	CASSPLGNMNTEAFF	TGCGCCAGCAGCCCCTTGGGGAACATGAACACTGAAGCTTTCTTT
-	TRBJ2-1	TRBV27	-	CASTPRRLVLDEQFF	TGTGCCAGCACTCCCAGGCGACTAGTTCTGGATGAGCAGTTCTTC
-	TRBJ1-1	TRBV6-1	-	CASKQLMNTEAFF	TGTGCCAGCAAACAGCTCATGAACACTGAAGCTTTCTTT
TRBD1	TRBJ1-5	TRBV7-2	-	CASSLAGQGGNQPQHF	TGTGCCAGCAGCTTGGCAGGACAGGGAGGCAATCAGCCCCAGCATTTT
TRBD1	TRBJ1-2	TRBV6-5	once	CASSYTGGGYGYTF	TGTGCCAGCAGTTACACAGGGGGTGGCTATGGCTACACCTTC
-	TRBJ1-2	TRBV7-9	-	CASSLQGLVYGYTF	TGTGCCAGCAGCTTACAGGGGCTTGTCTATGGCTACACCTTC
TRBD2	TRBJ2-7	TRBV5-1	-	CASSLEGGRGYEQYF	TGCGCCAGCAGCTTGGAGGGCGGGAGAGGCTACGAGCAGTACTTC
TRBD1	TRBJ1-1	TRBV7-2	few	CASSRGSAGGTEAFF	TGTGCCAGCAGCCGGGGATCCGCAGGGGGCACTGAAGCTTTCTTT
-	TRBJ2-4	TRBV5-1	-	CASSPGDLAKNIQYF	TGCGCCAGCAGTCCCGGGGACCTAGCCAAAAACATTCAGTACTTC
-	TRBJ2-7	TRBV5-6	-	CASSLISGGFSDEQYF	TGTGCCAGCAGCTTGATCAGTGGGGGTTTTAGCGACGAGCAGTACTTC
-	TRBJ1-2	TRBV30	few	CAWSEGERYGYTF	TGTGCCTGGAGCGAAGGGGAACGATATGGCTACACCTTC
-	TRBJ1-1	TRBV5-1	-	CASSGDTEAFF	TGCGCCAGCAGCGGCGACACTGAAGCTTTCTTT
TRBD1	TRBJ2-5	TRBV18	-	CASSPRAGGETQYF	TGTGCCAGCTCACCACGGGCAGGGGGAGAGACCCAGTACTTC
TRBD2	TRBJ2-1	TRBV6-1	few	CASSASGGSYNEQFF	TGTGCCAGCAGTGCTAGCGGCGGCTCCTACAATGAGCAGTTCTTC
-	TRBJ2-7	TRBV5-4	-	CASSLDLYSYEQYF	TGTGCCAGCAGCTTAGACTTGTACTCCTACGAGCAGTACTTC
-	TRBJ1-2	TRBV19	-	CASSISSSNYGYTF	TGTGCCAGTAGTATCAGCTCTTCTAACTATGGCTACACCTTC
TRBD1	TRBJ2-2	TRBV10-3	-	CAISESATGGDTGELFF	TGTGCCATCAGTGAGTCTGCGACAGGGGGAGACACCGGGGAGCTGTTTTTT
TRBD1	TRBJ2-7	TRBV10-3	-	CAISGVGDRGYEQYF	TGTGCCATCAGTGGGGTGGGGGACAGGGGTTACGAGCAGTACTTC
TRBD1	TRBJ2-6	TRBV7-9	-	CASSSEGQGRIGANVLTF	TGTGCCAGCAGCTCTGAAGGACAGGGTCGGATTGGGGCCAACGTCCTGACTTTC
TRBD1	TRBJ1-1	TRBV6-5	-	CASSYGTGITEAFF	TGTGCCAGCAGTTACGGGACAGGGATTACTGAAGCTTTCTTT
TRBD2	TRBJ2-7	TRBV9	-	CASSGLGGDEQYF	TGTGCCAGCAGCGGCCTTGGGGGGGACGAGCAGTACTTC
-	TRBJ2-2	TRBV4-3	-	CASSQDIRGGTGTRELFF	TGCGCCAGCAGCCAAGATATCAGGGGCGGGACTGGTACTAGGGAGCTGTTTTTT
-	TRBJ1-5	TRBV19	-	CASSIRNNQPQHF	TGTGCCAGTAGTATCAGGAACAATCAGCCCCAGCATTTT
-	TRBJ2-1	TRBV5-4	-	CASSLARESYNEQFF	TGTGCCAGCAGCTTGGCTCGGGAGTCCTACAATGAGCAGTTCTTC
-	TRBJ2-1	TRBV6-1	-	CASSVGFNEQFF	TGTGCCAGCAGTGTCGGATTCAATGAGCAGTTCTTC
TRBD2	TRBJ2-6	TRBV5-1	few	CASSFSGTGANVLTF	TGCGCCAGCAGCTTTAGCGGGACTGGGGCCAACGTCCTGACTTTC
TRBD2	TRBJ2-3	TRBV9	once	CASSPRTSLGTDTQYF	TGTGCCAGCAGCCCCCGGACTAGCTTGGGCACAGATACGCAGTATTTT
-	TRBJ2-2	TRBV28	-	CASSPLRRAGELFF	-
-	TRBJ2-7	TRBV30	once	CAWSVTGQPYEQYF	TGTGCCTGGAGTGTCACGGGACAACCATACGAGCAGTACTTC
TRBD1	TRBJ1-4	TRBV7-9	-	CASSWETGTNEKLFF	TGTGCCAGCAGCTGGGAGACAGGGACTAATGAAAAACTGTTTTTT
TRBD1	TRBJ1-6	TRBV5-6	-	CASSLGQGQSPLHF	TGTGCCAGCAGCTTGGGACAGGGGCAATCACCCCTCCACTTT
-	TRBJ2-2	TRBV14	once	CASSQVTALDTGELFF	TGTGCCAGCAGCCAAGTTACAGCCCTGGACACCGGGGAGCTGTTTTTT
-	TRBJ1-3	TRBV9	-	CASSSTSSGNTIYF	TGTGCCAGCAGCTCGACTAGCTCTGGAAACACCATATATTTT
TRBD1	TRBJ1-2	TRBV6-5	-	CASSYSRWGQRNGYTF	TGTGCCAGCAGTTACTCGAGATGGGGACAGAGGAATGGCTACACCTTC